This T cell receptor beta chain appears in the sequencing data of a study of PD-1 blockade in classical Hodgkin lymphoma. The study's findings and limits: Baseline diversity was lower in partial responders and progressors than complete responders. The CD4+ diversity rise by C4D1 was clearest in complete responders.

To note about this clone: Its antigen is not known.

Time point in this sample: cycle 4 day 1 (C4D1), after around six weeks of nivolumab. Every patient relapsed after autologous stem cell transplantation, and brentuximab vedotin exposure varied. The CDR3 extends over 15 amino acids. V was trimmed by 4 bases and J by 4 bases, leaving 16 bases between them. Germline CDR1 is LNHDA and CDR2 is SQIVND (reference sequence). Produced via immunoSEQ multiplex PCR; TCRdb's table is partial and in-frame only. The data contain roughly 100,000 clones, about 92% of them singletons. J is TRBJ1-2 and V is TRBV19; maybe TRBD1 (6 bases). Source: peripheral blood mononuclear cells (PBMCs), taken before the fourth cycle of nivolumab. The clonotype comes from a human donor with classical Hodgkin lymphoma. CDR3 DNA sequence: TGTGCCAGTAGTACTCTAAGACAGGCAATCTATGGCTACACCTTC. It encodes CASSTLRQAIYGYTF.